The present TCR beta chain was sequenced within a study of T cells expressing NK-cell markers. Overall study: It was sorted CD3+CD56+NKG2C+, CD3+CD56+NKG2C- and CD3+CD56-NKG2C+ T cells that supplied the TCR beta repertoires. General study findings and limits: The study found these clonotypes also leading the CD3+CD56-NKG2C+ fraction in a few donors. Evidence did not settle whether expanded NKG2C+ T cell clones targeted HCMV.

Germline values: CDR1 SGHRS, CDR2 YFSETQ. This CDR3 has 14 amino acids. On this clonotype itself: The antigen is not known.

TCRdb reprocessed the 5' RACE reads and stores each CDR3 protein as one record, lacking DNA. The clone table shows about 160,000 distinct CDR3 sequences, with the ten largest holding about a fifth. The sequenced sample was blood T cells: a sorted CD56 or NKG2C T cell subset, CD4+ or CD8+ T cells, or bulk PBMC T cells (not recorded which). The rearrangement joins TRBV5-1 to TRBJ1-5. This receptor was obtained from a woman between 18 and 69 years old in good health. The CDR3 sequence is CASSWDSSDQPQHF.